This T cell receptor (beta chain) appears in the sequencing data of a study of T cell responses to AZD1222 COVID-19 vaccine. Across the whole study: The study pooled second doses at about 4 or about 12 weeks.

About this clone: What it recognizes is unknown.

CDR1 and CDR2 from the germline V gene are SGDLS and YYNGEE. Trimming took 0 bases from V and 8 from J, leaving 4 bases between them. CDR3 length: 11 amino acids. The protocol was immunoSEQ multiplex PCR, while the TCRdb copy is restricted to in-frame clones and leaves out a portion. The table has about 130,000 clones, about nine tenths seen once. Regarding the study as a whole: Spike as a whole was targeted by vaccine-associated CD4 TCRs, dominant at 160-218 and 743-854. It should be noted that donors were predominantly white British and more often female, and clonal diversity was possibly underestimated.

The chain is built from TRBV9 and TRBJ2-3; no firm D call. The receptor was isolated from an adult in good health. The specimen was peripheral blood, collected on day 0 of AZD1222 vaccination. The CDR3 reads CASSVDTTQYF. The CDR3 DNA reads as TGTGCCAGCAGCGTAGACACTACGCAGTATTTT.